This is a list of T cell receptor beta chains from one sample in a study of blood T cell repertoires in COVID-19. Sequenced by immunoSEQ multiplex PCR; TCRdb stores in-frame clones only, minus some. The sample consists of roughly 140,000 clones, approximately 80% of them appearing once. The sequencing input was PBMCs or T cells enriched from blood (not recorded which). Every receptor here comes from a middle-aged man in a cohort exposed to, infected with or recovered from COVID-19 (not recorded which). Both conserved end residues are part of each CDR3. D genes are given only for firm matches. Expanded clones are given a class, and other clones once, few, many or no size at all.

CDR3aa: CASSVVAGDRNEQFF
CDR3nt: TGTGCCAGCAGCGTAGTGGCGGGGGACCGCAATGAGCAGTTCTTC
abundance: once
j_gene: TRBJ2-1
v_gene: TRBV9
d_gene: TRBD2

CDR3aa: CASSTKTAGVGGTEAFF
CDR3nt: TGTGCCAGTAGCACGAAAACAGCAGGGGTTGGTGGCACTGAAGCTTTCTTT
abundance: once
j_gene: TRBJ1-1
v_gene: TRBV19
d_gene: .

CDR3aa: CASSSPVTYEQYF
CDR3nt: TGTGCCAGCAGCTCCCCCGTTACCTACGAGCAGTACTTC
abundance: .
j_gene: TRBJ2-7
v_gene: TRBV7-9
d_gene: .

CDR3aa: CASSQDTSAQYF
CDR3nt: TGTGCCAGCAGTCAGGACACCTCCGCCCAGTACTTC
abundance: .
j_gene: TRBJ2-5
v_gene: TRBV2
d_gene: .

CDR3aa: CASSFRWPGQGQPQHF
CDR3nt: TGTGCCAGCAGTTTTCGTTGGCCGGGACAGGGACAGCCCCAGCATTTT
abundance: .
j_gene: TRBJ1-5
v_gene: TRBV28
d_gene: TRBD1

CDR3aa: CASSLTGTGHEKLFF
CDR3nt: TGTGCCAGCAGTTTAACCGGGACAGGGCACGAAAAACTGTTTTTT
abundance: .
j_gene: TRBJ1-4
v_gene: TRBV27
d_gene: TRBD1

CDR3aa: CASSQGGTGGEYGYTF
CDR3nt: TGCGCCAGCAGTCAAGGGGGGACAGGGGGGGAATATGGCTACACCTTC
abundance: .
j_gene: TRBJ1-2
v_gene: TRBV4-3
d_gene: TRBD1

CDR3aa: CASTGATSGNTIYF
CDR3nt: TGTGCCAGCACTGGGGCAACCTCTGGAAACACCATATATTTT
abundance: few
j_gene: TRBJ1-3
v_gene: TRBV6-5
d_gene: .

CDR3aa: CASSATGYAFF
CDR3nt: TGTGCCAGCAGTGCCACAGGGTACGCTTTCTTT
abundance: .
j_gene: TRBJ1-1
v_gene: TRBV28
d_gene: .

CDR3aa: CASSDNQGQGPYNEQFF
CDR3nt: TGTGCCAGCAGTGACAATCAGGGACAGGGCCCTTACAATGAGCAGTTCTTC
abundance: once
j_gene: TRBJ2-1
v_gene: TRBV6-4
d_gene: TRBD1

CDR3aa: CASSPPPGTDTQYF
CDR3nt: TGTGCCAGCAGCCCCCCGCCAGGCACAGATACGCAGTATTTT
abundance: .
j_gene: TRBJ2-3
v_gene: TRBV25-1
d_gene: .

CDR3aa: CASRVSNEQFF
CDR3nt: TGTGCCAGCAGGGTCAGCAATGAGCAGTTCTTC
abundance: .
j_gene: TRBJ2-1
v_gene: TRBV2
d_gene: .

CDR3aa: CASSQGAGALAGTIYF
CDR3nt: TGCGCCAGCAGCCAAGGGGCCGGTGCCCTTGCTGGCACCATATATTTT
abundance: .
j_gene: TRBJ1-3
v_gene: TRBV4-3
d_gene: .

CDR3aa: CAWSVPSVLPEAFF
CDR3nt: TGTGCCTGGAGTGTACCGAGCGTCCTGCCTGAAGCTTTCTTT
abundance: .
j_gene: TRBJ1-1
v_gene: TRBV30
d_gene: .

CDR3aa: CASSNLAGVAGELFF
CDR3nt: TGTGCCAGTAGTAATCTAGCGGGAGTTGCCGGGGAGCTGTTTTTT
abundance: .
j_gene: TRBJ2-2
v_gene: TRBV19
d_gene: TRBD2

CDR3aa: CATNLTGTSLREQFF
CDR3nt: TGTGCCACCAATCTCACCGGGACTAGCTTACGTGAGCAGTTCTTC
abundance: .
j_gene: TRBJ2-1
v_gene: TRBV10-3
d_gene: TRBD2

CDR3aa: CASSLGPLGYTF
CDR3nt: TGTGCCAGCAGTTTAGGGCCGTTGGGCTACACCTTC
abundance: .
j_gene: TRBJ1-2
v_gene: TRBV12-3/TRBV12-4
d_gene: .

CDR3aa: CASRDKTYEQYF
CDR3nt: TGTGCCAGCCGGGACAAGACCTACGAGCAGTACTTC
abundance: many
j_gene: TRBJ2-7
v_gene: TRBV10-3
d_gene: .

CDR3aa: CASSPGTGSPGELFF
CDR3nt: TGTGCCAGCTCACCAGGGACAGGGAGCCCCGGGGAGCTGTTTTTT
abundance: .
j_gene: TRBJ2-2
v_gene: TRBV18
d_gene: TRBD1

CDR3aa: CASSYAAAIGYTF
CDR3nt: TGTGCCAGCAGTTACGCGGCAGCGATAGGCTACACCTTC
abundance: .
j_gene: TRBJ1-2
v_gene: TRBV6-2/TRBV6-3
d_gene: .

CDR3aa: CASSTLAGDLSSGELFF
CDR3nt: TGTGCCAGTAGTACATTAGCGGGGGACCTCAGTAGCGGGGAGCTGTTTTTT
abundance: .
j_gene: TRBJ2-2
v_gene: TRBV19
d_gene: TRBD2

CDR3aa: CASRGQGRETQYF
CDR3nt: TGTGCCAGCAGAGGACAGGGGAGAGAGACCCAGTACTTC
abundance: .
j_gene: TRBJ2-5
v_gene: TRBV6-5
d_gene: TRBD1

CDR3aa: CASSYMTGENTEAFF
CDR3nt: TGTGCCAGCAGTTATATGACAGGGGAGAACACTGAAGCTTTCTTT
abundance: few
j_gene: TRBJ1-1
v_gene: TRBV6-5
d_gene: TRBD1

CDR3aa: CASSSPSVETQYF
CDR3nt: TGTGCCAGCAGTTCCCCCAGCGTTGAGACCCAGTACTTC
abundance: .
j_gene: TRBJ2-5
v_gene: TRBV28
d_gene: .

CDR3aa: CASSLGTRGETQYF
CDR3nt: TGTGCCAGCAGCCTCGGGACTAGGGGTGAGACCCAGTACTTC
abundance: .
j_gene: TRBJ2-5
v_gene: TRBV6-5
d_gene: TRBD2

CDR3aa: CAWSALLELSTGENEKLFF
CDR3nt: TGTGCCTGGAGTGCTCTACTAGAACTTTCGACGGGGGAGAATGAAAAACTGTTTTTT
abundance: .
j_gene: TRBJ1-4
v_gene: TRBV30
d_gene: .

CDR3aa: CASNQDRDRAFF
CDR3nt: TGCGCCAGCAACCAAGACCGGGACAGGGCCTTCTTC
abundance: .
j_gene: TRBJ2-1
v_gene: TRBV5-1
d_gene: TRBD1

CDR3aa: CASSLVAGNTYEQYF
CDR3nt: TGCGCCAGCAGCTTGGTGGCAGGGAACACCTACGAGCAGTACTTC
abundance: .
j_gene: TRBJ2-7
v_gene: TRBV5-1
d_gene: .